This T cell receptor (beta chain) was retrieved from a study of beta chain features in type 1 diabetes. Study-wide context: Sorted cells numbering under 110 million were examined across all samples. The study's findings and limits: Moderate yet significant TCRB CDR3 shortening was seen in Type 1 diabetes patients in all four CD4+ subsets. A closer apparent resemblance between naive, central memory and Treg TCRB repertoires was seen in patients than in healthy donors. Whether HLA type influences TCRB rearrangement remained unresolved here.

Sorting gave populations that all exceeded 98% purity. Expressed TCRB transcripts were sequenced after all isolated RNA was converted to cDNA. The table came from immunoSEQ multiplex PCR; TCRdb's copy has only in-frame clones and leaves some out. Counted here are about 700,000 clones, roughly 13% occurring once; the ten biggest clones make up approximately 0.02%. Germline CDR1 SEHNR, CDR2 FQNEAQ (reference sequence). Trimming at V came to 7 bases and at J to 3 bases, leaving 11 bases not matched to a gene. The CDR3 totals 16 residues. This clone was seen a handful of times. Its antigen is as yet unknown.

The sequence was collected from a man between 18 and 35 years old with type 1 diabetes. The specimen was naive CD4+ T cells from blood. The chain links TRBV7-9 to TRBJ2-3; 9 bases are shared with TRBD2. CDR3 in amino acids: CASIPPGGGETDTQYF. CDR3 DNA sequence: TGTGCCAGCATTCCCCCTGGCGGGGGGGAAACAGATACGCAGTATTTT.